There are a few counts of the clone carrying this T cell receptor beta chain. Its cognate antigen is unknown. This sample was taken from a study of blood T cells in healthy people across ages. Samples each had at least 6 micrograms of total RNA extracted. Study observations and caveats: Long-lived and aged donors differed, with more naive CD4+ cells and higher diversity in the long-lived. In these data, TCR beta diversity tracked strongly with naive T cell percentage.

A J-beta primer mix and a sample-barcoded 5' primer were used in a second PCR of about 7 to 12 cycles. Every individual sample yielded 2.5 million or more paired-end reads (each containing CDR3). TCRdb re-analysed the 5' RACE reads in MiXCR, keeping a single row per CDR3 protein. Altogether hundreds of thousands of distinct CDR3 sequences are present, around 49% being singletons, with the ten largest covering roughly 12%. The CDR3 is 13 amino acids. V was cut by 1 base and J by 4 bases, with 4 bases left in between. Germline V gene sequence: CDR1 SEHNR, CDR2 FQNEAQ (reference sequence). The receptor was isolated from a man aged 25-45 years in good health. The sequencing sample was made of blood. The rearrangement joins TRBV7-9 to TRBJ2-2; D is unclear. CDR3 region: CASSLVATGELFF. The CDR3 coding sequence is TGTGCCAGCAGCTTAGTCGCCACCGGGGAGCTGTTTTTT.